This T cell receptor beta chain derives from a study of siplizumab effects on memory and regulatory T cells. Sequencing used immunoSEQ multiplex PCR; TCRdb keeps in-frame clones, though not all of them. The repertoire has tens of thousands of clones, roughly 96% of them found once; the top ten carry around 0.029%. V gave up 1 base and J gave up 5 bases; unmatched junction bases: 15. Germline V gives CDR1 SGHTA, CDR2 FQGNSA. The CDR3 length is 18 residues. The clonotype originates from a human donor in good health. The specimen was naive CD4+ T cells sorted from blood. This sequence joins TRBV7-2 and TRBJ2-5, with TRBD1 matching over 8 bases. CDR3 sequence (DNA): TGTGCCAGCAGCTTAGTACGGCGGACAGGGTGGGAGCGGGAGACCCAGTACTTC. Its protein is CASSLVRRTGWERETQYF. Full variable domain (rest looked up from reference TRBV7-2 and TRBJ2-5): GAGVSQSPSNKVTEKGKDVELRCDPISGHTALYWYRQSLGQGLEFLIYFQGNSAPDKSGLPSDRFSAERTGGSVSTLTIQRTQQEDSAVYLCASSLVRRTGWERETQYFGPGTRLLVL.